Listed below are T cell receptor beta chains from one sample, sequenced in a study of T cell repertoires in cytomegalovirus infection. TCRdb recomputed calls from the reads with MiXCR, one row per CDR3 protein. The sample lists about 310,000 distinct CDR3 sequences; 17% were seen once. Specimen: PBMCs. The receptors stem from a human donor in good health (CMV status not recorded). Some clones in this sample may be carry-over from other donors' samples. Both conserved end residues are part of each CDR3. The order of the fields is D gene, clone size, V gene, J gene, CDR3 protein, CDR3 DNA. D genes are given only for firm matches. Clone size is not always given. Where it is, it says once, few, many or a class for expanded clones.

d_gene: TRBD1
abundance: -
v_gene: TRBV5-1
j_gene: TRBJ1-1
CDR3aa: CASSSRTGGGQAEAFF
CDR3nt: TGCGCCAGCAGCTCCCGGACAGGGGGCGGACAGGCTGAAGCTTTCTTT

d_gene: -
abundance: many
v_gene: TRBV28
j_gene: TRBJ2-5
CDR3aa: CASSHGSAGPEETQYF
CDR3nt: TGTGCCAGCAGTCACGGGTCAGCAGGGCCCGAAGAGACCCAGTACTTC

d_gene: -
abundance: once
v_gene: TRBV5-1
j_gene: TRBJ1-1
CDR3aa: CASSPLQGNTEAFF
CDR3nt: TGCGCCAGCAGCCCCCTTCAGGGGAACACTGAAGCTTTCTTT

d_gene: -
abundance: -
v_gene: TRBV20-1
j_gene: TRBJ1-6
CDR3aa: CSARGGARIFSPLHF
CDR3nt: TGCAGTGCCCGCGGGGGGGCTCGGATTTTTTCACCCCTCCACTTT

d_gene: -
abundance: many
v_gene: TRBV7-7
j_gene: TRBJ1-1
CDR3aa: CASSPDTNTEAFF
CDR3nt: TGTGCTAGCAGCCCCGACACCAACACTGAAGCTTTCTTT

d_gene: -
abundance: once
v_gene: TRBV4-1
j_gene: TRBJ1-1
CDR3aa: CASGQVGNTEAFF
CDR3nt: TGCGCCAGCGGCCAAGTCGGGAACACTGAAGCTTTCTTT

d_gene: -
abundance: few
v_gene: TRBV28
j_gene: TRBJ2-5
CDR3aa: CASSPTVVAETQYF
CDR3nt: TGTGCCAGCAGTCCCACAGTCGTTGCAGAGACCCAGTACTTC

d_gene: -
abundance: few
v_gene: TRBV12-5
j_gene: TRBJ1-1
CDR3aa: CASGTLMNTEAFF
CDR3nt: TGTGCTAGTGGCACGCTAATGAACACTGAAGCTTTCTTT

d_gene: -
abundance: -
v_gene: TRBV28
j_gene: TRBJ1-1
CDR3aa: CASSRRFMNTEAFF
CDR3nt: TGTGCCAGCAGTCGTAGGTTCATGAACACTGAAGCTTTCTTT

d_gene: TRBD1
abundance: few
v_gene: TRBV20-1
j_gene: TRBJ1-2
CDR3aa: CSARELGQETYGYTF
CDR3nt: TGCAGTGCTAGAGAGCTGGGACAGGAGACATATGGCTACACCTTC

d_gene: -
abundance: few
v_gene: TRBV10-3
j_gene: TRBJ2-1
CDR3aa: CAASSAGKGGYNEQFF
CDR3nt: TGTGCCGCTAGCAGCGCAGGGAAAGGGGGTTACAATGAGCAGTTCTTC

d_gene: -
abundance: -
v_gene: TRBV19
j_gene: TRBJ2-7
CDR3aa: CASSIEVGWDYEQYF
CDR3nt: TGTGCCAGTAGTATCGAGGTTGGATGGGACTACGAGCAGTACTTC

d_gene: TRBD1
abundance: few
v_gene: TRBV12-3/TRBV12-4
j_gene: TRBJ2-2
CDR3aa: CASSADRETGELFF
CDR3nt: TGTGCCAGCAGTGCCGACAGGGAGACCGGGGAGCTGTTTTTT

d_gene: -
abundance: -
v_gene: TRBV13
j_gene: TRBJ1-4
CDR3aa: CASSLGGRTEKLFF
CDR3nt: TGTGCCAGCAGCTTAGGTGGGAGGACTGAAAAACTGTTTTTT

d_gene: -
abundance: many
v_gene: TRBV28
j_gene: TRBJ2-1
CDR3aa: CASSLGASQGSYNEQFF
CDR3nt: TGTGCCAGCAGTTTGGGGGCGTCCCAAGGCTCCTACAATGAGCAGTTCTTC

d_gene: -
abundance: many
v_gene: TRBV12-3/TRBV12-4
j_gene: TRBJ1-4
CDR3aa: CASSAITANEKLFF
CDR3nt: TGTGCCAGCAGTGCGATAACGGCTAATGAAAAACTGTTTTTT

d_gene: TRBD1
abundance: -
v_gene: TRBV6-1
j_gene: TRBJ2-7
CDR3aa: CATDRDRVSEQYF
CDR3nt: TGTGCCACCGACCGGGACAGGGTAAGCGAGCAGTACTTC

d_gene: TRBD2
abundance: many
v_gene: TRBV10-3
j_gene: TRBJ2-7
CDR3aa: CAISPGLATPYEQYF
CDR3nt: TGTGCCATCAGTCCGGGACTAGCAACACCCTACGAGCAGTACTTC

d_gene: -
abundance: many
v_gene: TRBV7-8
j_gene: TRBJ2-1
CDR3aa: CASSLGQVQKEFF
CDR3nt: TGTGCCAGCAGCTTGGGGCAGGTCCAAAAGGAGTTCTTC

d_gene: TRBD2
abundance: many
v_gene: TRBV12-3/TRBV12-4
j_gene: TRBJ2-2
CDR3aa: CASSPPPGEGTGELFF
CDR3nt: TGTGCCAGCAGTCCCCCCCCCGGGGAGGGCACCGGGGAGCTGTTTTTT

d_gene: -
abundance: many
v_gene: TRBV5-1
j_gene: TRBJ1-4
CDR3aa: CASSLGPEHTIKEKLFF
CDR3nt: TGCGCCAGCAGCTTGGGACCCGAACACACTATCAAGGAAAAACTGTTTTTT

d_gene: -
abundance: many
v_gene: TRBV7-2
j_gene: TRBJ1-2
CDR3aa: CASRGLGRPNYGYTF
CDR3nt: TGTGCCAGCCGCGGTTTGGGGCGACCTAACTATGGCTACACCTTC